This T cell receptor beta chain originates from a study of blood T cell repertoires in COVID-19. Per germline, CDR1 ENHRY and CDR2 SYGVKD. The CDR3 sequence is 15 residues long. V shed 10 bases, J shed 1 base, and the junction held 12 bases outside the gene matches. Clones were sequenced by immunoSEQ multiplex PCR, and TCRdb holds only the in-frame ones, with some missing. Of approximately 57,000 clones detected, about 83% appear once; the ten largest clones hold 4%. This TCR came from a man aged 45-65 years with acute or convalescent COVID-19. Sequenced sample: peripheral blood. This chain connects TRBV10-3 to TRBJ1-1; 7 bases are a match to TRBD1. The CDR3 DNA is TGTGCCACGTTTGGTAGACAGGGATCGAACACTGAAGCTTTCTTT. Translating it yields CATFGRQGSNTEAFF.